This TCR beta chain was found in a study of shared clonotypes between healthy human individuals. Naive CD8 cells comprised CD45RO-negative, CCR7-positively selected cells, excluding terminally differentiated effector memory CD45RA+ cells. Sequencing used immunoSEQ multiplex PCR; TCRdb keeps in-frame clones, though not all of them. The data contain roughly 810,000 clones, approximately 96% of them singletons. The V gene's germline CDR1 is SGHTA and CDR2 FQGTGA. Losses at the gene ends were 5 bases for V and 6 bases for J; bases not matched to a gene: 11. CDR3 size: 17 residues. The genes are TRBV7-3 and TRBJ2-3; 13 positions match TRBD2. Material: naive CD8+ T cells sorted from blood. This TCR derives from a young man in good health. The CDR3 here is CASSHLGLAGVEDTQYF. The CDR3 region has the DNA TGTGCCAGCAGCCATCTAGGACTAGCGGGAGTGGAGGATACGCAGTATTTT.